The clone carrying this T cell receptor (beta chain) was counted at least ten times. Its target is not known. TCRdb re-analysed the 5' RACE reads in MiXCR, keeping a single row per CDR3 protein. The sample records 380,000 or so distinct CDR3 sequences, about 15% being singletons. These data come from a study of T-cell memory formation after mild COVID-19. Study-wide context: Each donor largely had its own TCR clusters.

V gave up 4 bases and J gave up 6 bases; unmatched junction bases: 10. Looked up from germline, CDR1 is SGHKS and CDR2 is YYEKEE (reference sequence). The CDR3 has 15 amino acids. Study findings and constraints: Second-wave clones peaking on day 37 lacked confirmed SARS-CoV-2 specificity. Contracting CD8+ clones were enriched in EMRA, CD4+ mainly in CM and EM. Researchers found some responding clones in pre-infection memory, a sign that cross-reactive memory joined.

The origin of this receptor is a man aged 18-30 years who had mild COVID-19 (a few samples of this study predate the infection). Cell type and time point are not known. Sample: PBMCs or a T cell subset sorted from them (not recorded which). V is TRBV5-5 and J is TRBJ2-3, with TRBD2 matching over 8 bases. As DNA, the CDR3 is TGTGCCAGCAGCCCTGTCTCGGGGGGGCGGGATACGCAGTATTTT. Its translation: CASSPVSGGRDTQYF.